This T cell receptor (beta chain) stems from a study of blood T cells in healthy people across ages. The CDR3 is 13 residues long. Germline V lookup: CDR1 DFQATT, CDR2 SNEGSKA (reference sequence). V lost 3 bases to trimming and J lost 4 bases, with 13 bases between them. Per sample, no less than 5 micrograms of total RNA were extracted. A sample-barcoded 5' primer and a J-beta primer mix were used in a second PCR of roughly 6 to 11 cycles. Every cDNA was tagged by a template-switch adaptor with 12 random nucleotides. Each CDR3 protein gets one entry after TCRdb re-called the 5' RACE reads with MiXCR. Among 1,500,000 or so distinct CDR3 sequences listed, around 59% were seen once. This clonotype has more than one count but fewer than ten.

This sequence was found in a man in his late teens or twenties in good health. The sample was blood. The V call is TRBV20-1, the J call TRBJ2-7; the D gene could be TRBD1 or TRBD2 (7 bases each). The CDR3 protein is CSARRQGGYEQYF. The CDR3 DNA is TGCAGTGCTAGGCGGCAGGGGGGGTACGAGCAGTACTTC.